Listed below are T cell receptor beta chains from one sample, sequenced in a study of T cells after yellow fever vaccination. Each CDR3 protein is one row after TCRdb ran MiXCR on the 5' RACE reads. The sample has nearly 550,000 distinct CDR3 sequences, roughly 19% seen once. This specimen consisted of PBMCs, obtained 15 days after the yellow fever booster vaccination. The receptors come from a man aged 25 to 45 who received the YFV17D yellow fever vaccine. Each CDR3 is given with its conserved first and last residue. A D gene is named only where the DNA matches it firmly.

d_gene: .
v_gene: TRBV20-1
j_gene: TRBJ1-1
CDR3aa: CSATDNTEAFF

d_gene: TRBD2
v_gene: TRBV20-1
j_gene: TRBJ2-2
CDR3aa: CSATYGASGRAGELFF

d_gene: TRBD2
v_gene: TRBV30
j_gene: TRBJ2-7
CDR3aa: CAWSYEAGGSEQYF

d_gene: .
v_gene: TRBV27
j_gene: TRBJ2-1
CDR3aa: CASRPETGFYNEQFF

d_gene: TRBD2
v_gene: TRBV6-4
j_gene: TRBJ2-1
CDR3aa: CASSRGLAAVNEQFF

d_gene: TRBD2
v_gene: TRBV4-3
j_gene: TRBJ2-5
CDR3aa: CASSSTSGRGETQYF

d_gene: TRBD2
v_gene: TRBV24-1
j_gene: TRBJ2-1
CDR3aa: CATSDFPIAGVSYNEQFF

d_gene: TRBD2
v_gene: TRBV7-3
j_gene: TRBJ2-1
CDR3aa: CASSLTGPAGAVNEQFF

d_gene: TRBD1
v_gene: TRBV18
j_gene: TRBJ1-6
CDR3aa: CASSPGTGDLSPLHF

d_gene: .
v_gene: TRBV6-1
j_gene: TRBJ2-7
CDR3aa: CASTSAGGYEQYF

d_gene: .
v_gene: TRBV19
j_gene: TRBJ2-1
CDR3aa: CASSVRGYNEQFF

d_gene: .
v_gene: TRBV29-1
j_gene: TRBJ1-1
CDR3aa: CSAYRVNTEAFF

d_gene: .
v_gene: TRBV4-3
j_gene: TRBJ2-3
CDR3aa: CASSQDRASGSTDTQYF

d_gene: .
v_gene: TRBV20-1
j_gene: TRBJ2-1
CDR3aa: CSARDWVRGEQFF

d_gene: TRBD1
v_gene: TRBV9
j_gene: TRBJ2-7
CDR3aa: CASSETGTGVEQYF

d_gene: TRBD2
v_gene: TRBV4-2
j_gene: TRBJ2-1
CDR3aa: CASSQEAGVYNEQFF

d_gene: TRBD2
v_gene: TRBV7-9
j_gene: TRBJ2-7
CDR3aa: CASSLGGTSGSIEQYF

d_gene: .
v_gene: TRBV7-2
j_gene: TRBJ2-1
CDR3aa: CASSSLQGYNEQFF

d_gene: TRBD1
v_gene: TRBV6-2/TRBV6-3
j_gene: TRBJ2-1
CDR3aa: CASSRTGGSNEQFF

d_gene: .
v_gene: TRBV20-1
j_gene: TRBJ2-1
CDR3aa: CSARDTEGYEQFF

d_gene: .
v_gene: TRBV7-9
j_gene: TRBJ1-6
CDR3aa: CASSPQGIGVPLHF

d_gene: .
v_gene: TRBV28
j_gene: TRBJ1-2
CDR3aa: CASSSGSGGYTF

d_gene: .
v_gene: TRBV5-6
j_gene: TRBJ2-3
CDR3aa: CASSFFFLGDTQYF

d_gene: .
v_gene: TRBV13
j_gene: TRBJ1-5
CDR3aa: CASSFGRGAAQPQHF

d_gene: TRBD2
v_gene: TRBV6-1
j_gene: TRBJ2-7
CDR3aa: CASTAREGAYEQYF